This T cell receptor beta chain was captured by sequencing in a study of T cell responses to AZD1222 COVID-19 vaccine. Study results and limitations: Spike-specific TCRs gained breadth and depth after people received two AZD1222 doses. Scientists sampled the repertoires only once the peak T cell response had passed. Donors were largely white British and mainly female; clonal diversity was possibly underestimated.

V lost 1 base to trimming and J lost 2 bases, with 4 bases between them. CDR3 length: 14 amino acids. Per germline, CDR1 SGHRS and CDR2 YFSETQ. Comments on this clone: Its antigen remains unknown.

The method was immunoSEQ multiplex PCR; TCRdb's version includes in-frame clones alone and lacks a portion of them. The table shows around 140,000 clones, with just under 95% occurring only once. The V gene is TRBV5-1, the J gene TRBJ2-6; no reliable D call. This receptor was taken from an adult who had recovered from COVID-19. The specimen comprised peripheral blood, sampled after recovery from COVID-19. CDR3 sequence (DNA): TGCGCCAGCAGCTTGAATACTGGGGCCAACGTCCTGACTTTC. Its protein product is CASSLNTGANVLTF.